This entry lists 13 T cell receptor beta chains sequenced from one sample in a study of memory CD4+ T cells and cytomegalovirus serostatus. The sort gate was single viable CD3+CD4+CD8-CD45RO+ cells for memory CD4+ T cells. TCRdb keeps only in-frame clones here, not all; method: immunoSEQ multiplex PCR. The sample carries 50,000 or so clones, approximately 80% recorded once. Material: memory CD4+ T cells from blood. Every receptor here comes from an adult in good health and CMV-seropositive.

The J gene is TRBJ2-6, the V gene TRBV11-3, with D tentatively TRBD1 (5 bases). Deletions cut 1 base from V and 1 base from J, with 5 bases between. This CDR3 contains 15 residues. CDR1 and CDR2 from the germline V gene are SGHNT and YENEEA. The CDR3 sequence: CASSLAGSGANVLTF. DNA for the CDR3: TGTGCCAGCAGCTTAGCAGGGTCTGGGGCCAACGTCCTGACTTTC.

The CDR3 coding sequence is TGTGCCAGCGGGGGACTAGCGGAGTCGAACACCGGGGAGCTGTTTTTT. This translates into CASGGLAESNTGELFF. This chain links TRBV5-4 with TRBJ2-2, with 11 bases fitting TRBD2. V shed 7 bases, J shed 0 bases, and the junction held 5 bases outside the gene matches. This CDR3 has 16 amino acids. Germline V gene data show CDR1 as SGHNT and CDR2 as YYREEE (reference sequence).

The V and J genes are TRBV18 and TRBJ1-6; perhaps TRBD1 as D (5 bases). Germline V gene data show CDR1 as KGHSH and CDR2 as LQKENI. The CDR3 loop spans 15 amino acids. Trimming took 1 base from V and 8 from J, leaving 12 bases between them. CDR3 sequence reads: CASSPLPGGDSPLHF. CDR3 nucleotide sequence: TGTGCCAGCTCACCACTGCCCGGGGGAGATTCACCCCTCCACTTT.

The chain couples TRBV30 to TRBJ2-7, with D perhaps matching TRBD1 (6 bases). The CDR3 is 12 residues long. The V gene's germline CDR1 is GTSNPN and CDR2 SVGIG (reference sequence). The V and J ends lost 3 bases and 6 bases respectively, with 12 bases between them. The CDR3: CAWRPQGAEQYF. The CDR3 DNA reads TGTGCCTGGAGGCCACAGGGAGCCGAGCAGTACTTC.

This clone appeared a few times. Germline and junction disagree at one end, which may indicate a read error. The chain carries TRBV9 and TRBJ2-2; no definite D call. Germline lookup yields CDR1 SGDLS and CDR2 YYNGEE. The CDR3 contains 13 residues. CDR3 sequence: CASTVANTGELFF. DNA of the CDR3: TGTGCCAGCACCGTAGCGAACACCGGGGAGCTGTTTTTT.

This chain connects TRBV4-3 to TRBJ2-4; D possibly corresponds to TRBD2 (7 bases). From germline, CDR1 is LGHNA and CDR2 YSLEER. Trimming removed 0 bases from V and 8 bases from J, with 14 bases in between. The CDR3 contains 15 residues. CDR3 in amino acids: CASSQDGGHGDIQYF. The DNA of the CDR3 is TGCGCCAGCAGCCAAGACGGGGGGCACGGAGACATTCAGTACTTC.

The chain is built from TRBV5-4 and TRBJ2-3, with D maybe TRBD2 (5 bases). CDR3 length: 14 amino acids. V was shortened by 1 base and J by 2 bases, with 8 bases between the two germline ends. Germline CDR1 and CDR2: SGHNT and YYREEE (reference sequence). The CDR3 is CASSLPGNTDTQYF. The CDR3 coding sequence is TGTGCCAGCAGCTTGCCGGGAAACACAGATACGCAGTATTTT.

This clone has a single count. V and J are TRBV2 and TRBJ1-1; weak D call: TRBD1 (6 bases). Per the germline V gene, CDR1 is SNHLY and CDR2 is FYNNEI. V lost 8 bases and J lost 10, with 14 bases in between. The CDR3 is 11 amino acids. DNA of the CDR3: TGTGCCAGCGGGGGGGCATTGAGAGCTTTCTTT. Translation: CASGGALRAFF.

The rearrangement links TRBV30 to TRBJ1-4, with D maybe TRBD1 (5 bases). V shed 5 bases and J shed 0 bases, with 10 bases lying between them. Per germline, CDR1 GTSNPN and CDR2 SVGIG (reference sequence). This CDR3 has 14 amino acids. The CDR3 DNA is TGTGCCTGGGGGGGAGGAGCAACTAATGAAAAACTGTTTTTT. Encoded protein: CAWGGGATNEKLFF. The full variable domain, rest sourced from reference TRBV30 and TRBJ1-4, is SQTIHQWPATLVQPVGSPLSLECTVEGTSNPNLYWYRQAAGRGLQLLFYSVGIGQISSEVPQNLSASRPQDRQFILSSKKLLLSDSGFYLCAWGGGATNEKLFFGSGTQLSVL.

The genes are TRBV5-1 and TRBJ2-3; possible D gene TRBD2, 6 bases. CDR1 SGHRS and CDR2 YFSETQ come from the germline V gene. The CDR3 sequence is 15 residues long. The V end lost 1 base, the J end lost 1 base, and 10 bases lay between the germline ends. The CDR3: CASSLSGGGTDTQYF. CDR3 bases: TGCGCCAGCAGCTTGAGTGGCGGGGGCACAGATACGCAGTATTTT.

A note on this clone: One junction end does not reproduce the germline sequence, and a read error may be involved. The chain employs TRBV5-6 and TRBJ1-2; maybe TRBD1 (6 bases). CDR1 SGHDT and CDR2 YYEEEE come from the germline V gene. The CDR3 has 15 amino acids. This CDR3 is CAGSLAGGARSGYTF. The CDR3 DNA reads TGTGCCGGCAGCTTGGCCGGGGGGGCGCGAAGTGGCTACACCTTC.

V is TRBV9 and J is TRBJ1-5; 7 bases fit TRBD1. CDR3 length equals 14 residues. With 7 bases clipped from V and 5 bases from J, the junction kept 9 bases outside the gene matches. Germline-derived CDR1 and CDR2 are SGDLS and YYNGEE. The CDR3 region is CASGADDRDQPQHF. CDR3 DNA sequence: TGTGCCAGCGGGGCGGATGACAGGGATCAGCCCCAGCATTTT.

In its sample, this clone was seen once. As DNA, the CDR3 is TGCAGTGCTTACACAGATACGCAGTATTTT. As protein: CSAYTDTQYF. The chain is built from TRBV20-1 and TRBJ2-3; D call uncertain. This CDR3 has 10 residues. CDR1 is DFQATT, CDR2 SNEGSKA, per germline (reference sequence). Trimming shortened V by 5 bases and J by 2 bases, and 2 bases separated the two germline ends.